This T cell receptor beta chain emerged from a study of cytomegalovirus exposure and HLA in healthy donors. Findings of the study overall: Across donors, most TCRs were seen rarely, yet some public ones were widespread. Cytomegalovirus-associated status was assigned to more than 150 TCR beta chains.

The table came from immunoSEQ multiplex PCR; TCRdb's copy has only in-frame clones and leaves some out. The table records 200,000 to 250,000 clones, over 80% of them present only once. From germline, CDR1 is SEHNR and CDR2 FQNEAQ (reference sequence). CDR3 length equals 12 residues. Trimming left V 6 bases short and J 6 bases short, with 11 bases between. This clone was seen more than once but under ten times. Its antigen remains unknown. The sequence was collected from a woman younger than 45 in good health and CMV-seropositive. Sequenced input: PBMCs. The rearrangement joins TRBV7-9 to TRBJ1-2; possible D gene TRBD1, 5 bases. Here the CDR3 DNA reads TGTGCCAGCAGTAAGGGGCCCGATGGCTACACCTTC. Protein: CASSKGPDGYTF.